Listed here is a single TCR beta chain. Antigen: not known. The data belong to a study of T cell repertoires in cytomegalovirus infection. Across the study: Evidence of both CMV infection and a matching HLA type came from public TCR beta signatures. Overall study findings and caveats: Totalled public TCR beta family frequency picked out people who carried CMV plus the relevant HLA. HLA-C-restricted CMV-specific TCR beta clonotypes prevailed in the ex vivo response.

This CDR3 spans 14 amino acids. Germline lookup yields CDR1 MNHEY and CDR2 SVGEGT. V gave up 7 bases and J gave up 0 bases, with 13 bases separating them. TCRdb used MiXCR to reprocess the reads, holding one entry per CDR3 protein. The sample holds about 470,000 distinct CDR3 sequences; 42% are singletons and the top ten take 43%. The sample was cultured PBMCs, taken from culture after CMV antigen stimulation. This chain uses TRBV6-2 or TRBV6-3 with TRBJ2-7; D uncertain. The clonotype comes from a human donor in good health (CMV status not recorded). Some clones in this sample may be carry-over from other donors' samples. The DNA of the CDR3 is TGTGCCAGCACCCTAGACGGAAACTCCTACGAGCAGTACTTC. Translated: CASTLDGNSYEQYF.